These 23 T cell receptor beta chains share one sample of origin, sequenced in a study of molecular identifiers for immune sequencing clone quantification. TCRdb processed the PCR reads anew with MiXCR; each CDR3 protein has one entry. The table records approximately 550,000 distinct CDR3 sequences, about 25% of them present only once. Sequences were obtained from naive CD8+ T cells from blood, with Jurkat cell RNA spiked in. The subset is: FACS-sorted CD8+CD4-CCR7+CD45RA+ naive T cells. These receptors were collected from a human donor in good health. Some libraries in this study had Jurkat cell RNA spiked in.

This clonotype was observed at least ten times. The chain recombines TRBV9 with TRBJ2-7; D gene unclear. There are 12 residues in the CDR3. V lost 4 bases to trimming and J lost 2 bases, with 7 bases between them. In germline, CDR1 is SGDLS, CDR2 YYNGEE. CDR3 nucleotides: TGTGCCAGCAGCCCGAGGCCCTACGAGCAGTACTTC. This translates into CASSPRPYEQYF.

About this clonotype: Possible read error: a much larger clone is one base away. V gene TRBV24-1 combines with J gene TRBJ2-4; D could derive from TRBD1 or TRBD2 (5 bases each). Germline V lookup: CDR1 KGHDR, CDR2 SFDVKD. The CDR3 runs to 16 residues. V gave up 3 bases and J gave up 3 bases, with 14 bases separating them. The CDR3 nucleotides are TGTGCCACCAGTGATCCCCGGGGCCTTTACAAAAACATTCAGTACTTC. It specifies CATSDPRGLYKNIQYF.

As to this clonotype: With a much larger clone just one base away, this may be a read error. This chain joins TRBV9 and TRBJ1-3, with D possibly TRBD1 on 5 matching bases. The CDR3 covers 15 residues. Germline CDR1 SGDLS, CDR2 YYNGEE. CDR3: CASSVTGGTGDTIYF. CDR3 nucleotide sequence: TGTGCCAGCAGCGTTACAGGAGGGACTGGAGACACCATATATTTT. The variable domain in full, with the rest retrieved from reference TRBV9 and TRBJ1-3, is DSGVTQTPKHLITATGQRVTLRCSPRSGDLSVYWYQQSLDQGLQFLIQYYNGEERAKGNILERFSAQQFPDLHSELNLSSLELGDSALYFCASSVTGGTGDTIYFGEGSWLTVV.

The V gene is TRBV28, the J gene TRBJ2-7, with a possible D match to TRBD1 (6 bases). This CDR3 is built from 12 residues. Trimming shortened V by 8 bases and J by 1 base, and 9 bases separated the two germline ends. Germline V CDR1 and CDR2: MDHEN, SYDVKM. The CDR3 spells CASQDSSYEQYF. The DNA of the CDR3 is TGTGCCAGCCAGGACAGTTCCTACGAGCAGTACTTC.

This chain links TRBV7-9 with TRBJ2-7, with TRBD1 as a possible D gene (5 bases). V lost 4 bases and J 5 bases, leaving 12 bases between the germline ends. The CDR3 consists of 13 residues. Germline lookup yields CDR1 SEHNR and CDR2 FQNEAQ (reference sequence). CDR3 sequence reads: CASSSLQGDEQYF. CDR3 DNA: TGTGCCAGCAGCTCACTGCAGGGTGACGAGCAGTACTTC.

The chain uses TRBV7-2 and TRBJ2-3; the D call may be TRBD1 or TRBD2 (5 bases each). Trimming stripped 2 bases from V and 1 base from J, with 10 bases between. Germline lookup yields CDR1 SGHTA and CDR2 FQGNSA. CDR3 length equals 15 residues. This CDR3 is CASSLSRDRTDTQYF. CDR3 nucleotides: TGTGCCAGCAGCTTAAGCCGGGACCGCACAGATACGCAGTATTTT.

In its sample, this clonotype was seen a few times. The V gene is TRBV7-6, the J gene TRBJ1-6; TRBD1 is a possible D gene (6 bases). Germline lookup yields CDR1 SGHVS and CDR2 FNYEAQ. The CDR3 runs to 14 residues. V was cut by 5 bases and J by 8 bases, with 13 bases left in between. The CDR3 nucleotides are TGTGCCAGCAGCCTAGGGGACAATTATTCACCCCTCCACTTT. This translates into CASSLGDNYSPLHF.

At least ten counts were recorded for this clonotype. The chain combines TRBV7-2 with TRBJ2-3; possibly TRBD2 for D (5 bases). V was shortened by 4 bases and J by 2 bases, with 22 bases between the two germline ends. This CDR3 region has 18 residues. The germline gives CDR1 SGHTA, CDR2 FQGNSA. The CDR3, as DNA: TGTGCCAGCAGCTCGCAGATATATAGCGCGAGTTACACAGATACGCAGTATTTT. Protein sequence: CASSSQIYSASYTDTQYF.

V gene TRBV28 combines with J gene TRBJ2-7; perhaps D is TRBD1 or TRBD2 (5 bases each). The germline V gene encodes CDR1 MDHEN and CDR2 SYDVKM. V lost 7 bases, J lost 3 bases, and 13 bases lay in between. The CDR3 consists of 13 residues. CDR3 DNA sequence: TGTGCCAGCAACTTCCGGGACCACTACGAGCAGTACTTC. Translating it yields CASNFRDHYEQYF.

The chain is built from TRBV20-1 and TRBJ2-3, with a possible D match to TRBD1 (7 bases). With 4 bases removed from V and 0 bases from J, the gap between germline ends came to 17 bases. Germline CDR1 is DFQATT and CDR2 is SNEGSKA (reference sequence). CDR3 size: 16 residues. The CDR3 region is CSAKRQGLWSTDTQYF. The CDR3 nucleotides read TGCAGTGCTAAGAGACAGGGACTGTGGAGCACAGATACGCAGTATTTT.

The chain joins TRBV9 to TRBJ1-2, with D hard to call. Germline V gene sequence: CDR1 SGDLS, CDR2 YYNGEE. This CDR3 has 14 residues. Between the trimmed V and J ends, which lost 0 bases and 0 bases, there was a span of 6 bases. The DNA of the CDR3 is TGTGCCAGCAGCGTAGAGGGCCCTAACTATGGCTACACCTTC. Its protein product is CASSVEGPNYGYTF.

This clonotype was observed at least ten times. The genes are TRBV29-1 and TRBJ2-3, with D possibly being TRBD2 (6 bases). The length of the CDR3 is 15 residues. The V gene lost 0 bases and the J gene lost 2 bases, with 12 bases spanning the gap. Germline CDR1 reads SQVTM; CDR2 reads ANQGSEA. The CDR3 nucleotides are TGCAGCGTTGAAGATCTGCGGGAAAACACAGATACGCAGTATTTT. This codes for CSVEDLRENTDTQYF.

Comments on this clonotype: A single base separates this from a much larger clone, so it may be a read error. This chain links TRBV4-1 with TRBJ2-7; 9 nucleotides match TRBD2. Germline trimming cut 4 bases from V and 0 bases from J; bases unmatched to any gene: 7. CDR1 and CDR2 from the germline V gene are MGHRA and YSYEKL. The CDR3 covers 16 residues. The CDR3: CASSPPKTSGSYEQYF. The CDR3 bases are TGCGCCAGCAGCCCCCCGAAGACTAGCGGCTCCTACGAGCAGTACTTC.

The CDR3 loop reads CASSHSRDRGDTGELFF. As DNA, the CDR3 is TGTGCCAGCAGCCATAGCAGGGACAGGGGAGACACCGGGGAGCTGTTTTTT. This chain uses TRBV7-8 with TRBJ2-2, with 10 nucleotides matching TRBD1. Germline lookup yields CDR1 SGHVS and CDR2 FQNEAQ. The CDR3 loop spans 17 amino acids. Trimming removed 5 bases from V and 3 bases from J; junction bases left unmatched: 9.

V and J are TRBV20-1 and TRBJ2-2; D may correspond to TRBD1 or TRBD2 (6 bases each). V was trimmed by 0 bases and J by 7 bases, leaving 15 bases between them. Germline V gene lookup returns CDR1 DFQATT and CDR2 SNEGSKA (reference sequence). This CDR3 region has 15 residues. For the CDR3, the DNA is TGCAGTGCTAGAGAAACAGGGAGGTCGGGCGGGGAGCTGTTTTTT. As protein: CSARETGRSGGELFF.

This clonotype was seen at least ten times. The rearrangement links TRBV28 to TRBJ2-1; TRBD2 matches at 10 bases. The J segment lost 9 bases and the V segment lost 9 bases, leaving 11 bases of the junction unmatched. Germline CDR1 MDHEN, CDR2 SYDVKM. The CDR3 covers 14 residues. CDR3 residues: CASGPGLASVEQFF. The CDR3, as DNA: TGTGCCAGTGGCCCGGGACTAGCGTCAGTTGAGCAGTTCTTC.

This clonotype was observed a handful of times. The chain has TRBV27 and TRBJ1-3, with unresolved D. The CDR3 has 15 amino acids. The germline V and J ends were trimmed by 4 bases and 0 bases, with 10 bases remaining between them. Germline CDR1 and CDR2: MNHEY and SMNVEV (reference sequence). Here the CDR3 DNA reads TGTGCCAGCAGTTCTACAGCGAACTCTGGAAACACCATATATTTT. It is translated as CASSSTANSGNTIYF.

The sample holds many counts of this clonotype. The chain is built from TRBV5-1 and TRBJ2-5, with a tentative D call TRBD1 (6 bases). V dropped 4 bases and J dropped 5 bases, with 12 bases sitting between them. The CDR3 sequence is 13 residues long. CDR1 SGHRS and CDR2 YFSETQ come from the germline V gene. The CDR3 DNA follows: TGCGCCAGCAGCCCAGACAGGACGGAGACCCAGTACTTC. Translation: CASSPDRTETQYF. Variable domain in full (rest from reference TRBV5-1 and TRBJ2-5): KAGVTQTPRYLIKTRGQQVTLSCSPISGHRSVSWYQQTPGQGLQFLFEYFSETQRNKGNFPGRFSGRQFSNSRSEMNVSTLELGDSALYLCASSPDRTETQYFGPGTRLLVL.

This clonotype has a handful of counts. The chain has TRBV18 and TRBJ2-3; D might be TRBD2 (6 bases). Germline V CDR1 and CDR2: KGHSH, LQKENI. This CDR3 contains 16 residues. The V end was cut by 3 bases, the J end by 4 bases, with 17 bases between. The DNA for the CDR3 is TGTGCCAGCTCACCCCTGGCTAAGCAGCGGGCAGATACGCAGTATTTT. Encoded protein: CASSPLAKQRADTQYF.

In its sample, this clonotype was seen a few times. The chain recombines TRBV4-3 with TRBJ2-7; D possibly corresponds to TRBD2 (5 bases). V was pared by 1 base and J by 3 bases, with 16 bases between. The V gene's germline CDR1 is LGHNA and CDR2 YSLEER. The CDR3 loop spans 16 amino acids. The CDR3 loop reads CASSQGPLRDGYEQYF. The CDR3 DNA reads TGCGCCAGCAGCCAAGGACCACTGAGGGATGGCTACGAGCAGTACTTC.

In this sample, this clonotype turned up many times. The rearrangement joins TRBV5-1 to TRBJ1-1; 8 bases line up with TRBD1. V shed 0 bases, J shed 3 bases, and the junction held 7 bases outside the gene matches. The CDR3 covers 16 residues. Germline CDR1 and CDR2: SGHRS and YFSETQ. CDR3 nucleotides: TGCGCCAGCAGCTTGGCTCAGGGGGCGAGTCACACTGAAGCTTTCTTT. Amino acids: CASSLAQGASHTEAFF.

This clonotype occurred many times. The V gene is TRBV4-3, the J gene TRBJ1-1; 8 bases map to TRBD1. Germline-derived CDR1 and CDR2 are LGHNA and YSLEER. V lost 0 bases to trimming and J lost 9 bases; unmatched junction nucleotides: 6. The CDR3 loop spans 14 amino acids. For the CDR3, the DNA is TGCGCCAGCAGCCAAGATGGGACAGGAGATAAAGCTTTCTTT. As protein: CASSQDGTGDKAFF.

About this clonotype: This sequence may be a read error, since a much larger clone differs from it by one base. The gene calls are TRBV2 and TRBJ1-1; D unclear. The germline V gene has CDR1 SNHLY and CDR2 FYNNEI. This CDR3 contains 14 residues. V was pared by 5 bases and J by 4 bases, with 14 bases between. The CDR3 DNA reads as TGTGCCAGCAGTCCATACGAGCGGAGCACTGAAGCTTTCTTT. It is translated as CASSPYERSTEAFF.